A selection of T cell receptor beta chains follows, all from one sample in a study of breast tumors, draining lymph nodes, adjacent tissues. TCRdb reanalysed the multiplex PCR reads using MiXCR and keeps one entry per CDR3 protein. The table lists over 200,000 distinct CDR3 sequences, approximately 31% of them singletons. Sequenced sample: axillary lymph node tissue. All receptors derive from a female donor with breast cancer. Some clones in this sample may be carry-over from other donors' samples. The CDR3 runs from the conserved cysteine through the conserved F or W. A D gene is named only where the DNA matches it firmly. Rows give clone size only sometimes, using once, few, many, or a class for an expanded clone.

d_gene: .
j_gene: TRBJ1-3
v_gene: TRBV10-3
abundance: .
CDR3aa: CANSGNTIYF
CDR3nt: TGTGCCAACTCTGGAAACACCATATATTTT

d_gene: .
j_gene: TRBJ2-5
v_gene: TRBV12-3/TRBV12-4
abundance: .
CDR3aa: CASSLGVF
CDR3nt: TGTGCCAGCAGTCTAGGGGTATTC

d_gene: .
j_gene: TRBJ2-5
v_gene: TRBV4-1
abundance: .
CDR3aa: CASSQESRETQYF
CDR3nt: TGCGCCAGCAGCCAAGAAAGCAGGGAGACCCAGTACTTC

d_gene: TRBD2
j_gene: TRBJ2-1
v_gene: TRBV5-1
abundance: .
CDR3aa: CASRVIAGNNEQFF
CDR3nt: TGCGCCAGCAGAGTAATAGCGGGGAACAATGAGCAGTTCTTC

d_gene: .
j_gene: TRBJ2-1
v_gene: TRBV20-1
abundance: many
CDR3aa: CSAGEGNNEQFF
CDR3nt: TGCAGTGCTGGTGAGGGAAACAATGAGCAGTTCTTC

d_gene: .
j_gene: TRBJ1-6
v_gene: TRBV11-2
abundance: once
CDR3aa: CASSLGRGGALHF
CDR3nt: TGTGCCAGCAGCTTAGGTAGGGGAGGGGCCCTCCACTTT

d_gene: TRBD1
j_gene: TRBJ2-3
v_gene: TRBV25-1
abundance: many
CDR3aa: CASRQGADTQYF
CDR3nt: TGTGCCAGCAGACAGGGGGCAGATACGCAGTATTTT

d_gene: .
j_gene: TRBJ2-3
v_gene: TRBV5-6
abundance: few
CDR3aa: CASSSRDKLADTQYF
CDR3nt: TGTGCCAGCAGCTCCCGGGACAAACTAGCAGATACGCAGTATTTT

d_gene: .
j_gene: TRBJ2-7
v_gene: TRBV6-5
abundance: many
CDR3aa: CASSYAQGRDEQYF
CDR3nt: TGTGCCAGCAGTTACGCCCAAGGACGTGACGAGCAGTACTTC

d_gene: TRBD1
j_gene: TRBJ2-7
v_gene: TRBV19
abundance: .
CDR3aa: CASSIRPGTGASYEQYF
CDR3nt: TGTGCCAGTAGTATTAGACCCGGGACAGGTGCTTCCTACGAGCAGTACTTC

d_gene: .
j_gene: TRBJ2-7
v_gene: TRBV3-1
abundance: many
CDR3aa: CASSQGNEQYF
CDR3nt: TGTGCCAGCAGCCAAGGGAACGAGCAGTACTTC

d_gene: .
j_gene: TRBJ2-1
v_gene: TRBV2
abundance: many
CDR3aa: CASNGLVEYNEQFF
CDR3nt: TGTGCCAGCAATGGGCTAGTCGAATACAATGAGCAGTTCTTC

d_gene: .
j_gene: TRBJ2-1
v_gene: TRBV4-3
abundance: few
CDR3aa: CASSLGIHDEQFF
CDR3nt: TGCGCCAGCAGCCTTGGGATACACGATGAGCAGTTCTTC

d_gene: .
j_gene: TRBJ1-4
v_gene: TRBV24-1
abundance: .
CDR3aa: CATSDQGF
CDR3nt: TGTGCCACCAGTGACCAGGGGTTT

d_gene: TRBD1
j_gene: TRBJ1-2
v_gene: TRBV7-2
abundance: many
CDR3aa: CASSPGTGYGYTF
CDR3nt: TGTGCCAGCAGCCCCGGGACAGGGTATGGCTACACCTTC

d_gene: .
j_gene: TRBJ2-3
v_gene: TRBV29-1
abundance: .
CDR3aa: CSVEGPVGSDTQYF
CDR3nt: TGCAGCGTTGAAGGACCGGTTGGGAGTGATACGCAGTATTTT

d_gene: TRBD1
j_gene: TRBJ1-6
v_gene: TRBV10-3
abundance: .
CDR3aa: CAISDGTDNSPLHF
CDR3nt: TGTGCCATCAGCGACGGGACAGACAATTCACCCCTCCACTTT

d_gene: TRBD1
j_gene: TRBJ2-5
v_gene: TRBV5-1
abundance: many
CDR3aa: CASSLVKGAETQYF
CDR3nt: TGCGCCAGCAGCTTGGTAAAGGGGGCCGAGACCCAGTACTTC

d_gene: TRBD2
j_gene: TRBJ2-3
v_gene: TRBV5-1
abundance: many
CDR3aa: CASSLEGLAGLDTQYF
CDR3nt: TGCGCCAGCAGCTTGGAGGGACTAGCGGGATTAGATACGCAGTATTTT

d_gene: .
j_gene: TRBJ2-1
v_gene: TRBV5-6
abundance: many
CDR3aa: CASSLTGAANEQFF
CDR3nt: TGTGCCAGCAGCTTGACCGGGGCAGCTAATGAGCAGTTCTTC

d_gene: TRBD2
j_gene: TRBJ2-1
v_gene: TRBV6-5
abundance: .
CDR3aa: CASSLGLAGSEQFF
CDR3nt: TGTGCCAGCAGTCTCGGACTAGCGGGAAGTGAGCAGTTCTTC

d_gene: TRBD2
j_gene: TRBJ2-4
v_gene: TRBV7-2
abundance: many
CDR3aa: CASSLSGRSNIQYF
CDR3nt: TGTGCCAGCAGCCTTAGCGGGAGGTCAAACATTCAGTACTTC

d_gene: .
j_gene: TRBJ2-5
v_gene: TRBV20-1
abundance: many
CDR3aa: CSARGLDSQETQYF
CDR3nt: TGCAGTGCTAGAGGGCTTGACAGCCAAGAGACCCAGTACTTC

d_gene: TRBD1
j_gene: TRBJ1-6
v_gene: TRBV7-9
abundance: .
CDR3aa: CASSSAGTAYNSPLHF
CDR3nt: TGTGCCAGCAGCTCCGCCGGGACAGCTTATAATTCACCCCTCCACTTT

d_gene: .
j_gene: TRBJ2-2
v_gene: TRBV19
abundance: .
CDR3aa: CASSDRNRAGELFF
CDR3nt: TGTGCCAGTAGTGATCGCAACAGGGCCGGGGAGCTGTTTTTT

d_gene: .
j_gene: TRBJ1-4
v_gene: TRBV11-2
abundance: once
CDR3aa: CASSLERLFF
CDR3nt: TGTGCCAGCAGCTTAGAAAGACTGTTTTTT

d_gene: .
j_gene: TRBJ2-7
v_gene: TRBV2
abundance: many
CDR3aa: CASSEGGKTGPTYEQYF
CDR3nt: TGTGCCAGCAGTGAAGGTGGTAAAACGGGACCAACCTACGAGCAGTACTTC

d_gene: .
j_gene: TRBJ1-1
v_gene: TRBV7-9
abundance: many
CDR3aa: CASSLSHQNTEAFF
CDR3nt: TGTGCCAGCAGCCTATCCCACCAGAACACTGAAGCTTTCTTT

d_gene: .
j_gene: TRBJ2-3
v_gene: TRBV5-8
abundance: many
CDR3aa: CASSLAVRTDTQYF
CDR3nt: TGTGCCAGCAGCTTGGCGGTCCGCACAGATACGCAGTATTTT

d_gene: TRBD1
j_gene: TRBJ1-2
v_gene: TRBV6-5
abundance: few
CDR3aa: CASSPGGVGYGYTF
CDR3nt: TGTGCCAGCAGCCCAGGGGGGGTCGGCTATGGCTACACCTTC

d_gene: .
j_gene: TRBJ2-3
v_gene: TRBV20-1
abundance: .
CDR3aa: CSARIGDF
CDR3nt: TGCAGTGCTAGAATAGGGGATTTC

d_gene: .
j_gene: TRBJ1-3
v_gene: TRBV9
abundance: many
CDR3aa: CASSVDPDNLSSGNTIYF
CDR3nt: TGTGCCAGCAGCGTAGACCCGGACAATTTAAGCTCTGGAAACACCATATATTTT

d_gene: .
j_gene: TRBJ2-7
v_gene: TRBV15
abundance: .
CDR3aa: CTSVPAAPHSGILYEQCF
CDR3nt: .

d_gene: .
j_gene: TRBJ2-7
v_gene: TRBV6-2/TRBV6-3
abundance: few
CDR3aa: CASSRGFYEQYF
CDR3nt: TGTGCCAGCAGTCGGGGCTTCTACGAGCAGTACTTC

d_gene: .
j_gene: TRBJ2-4
v_gene: TRBV30
abundance: few
CDR3aa: CAWSVTGTRRDIQYF
CDR3nt: TGTGCCTGGAGTGTAACAGGGACCCGGAGGGACATTCAGTACTTC

d_gene: TRBD2
j_gene: TRBJ2-3
v_gene: TRBV20-1
abundance: many
CDR3aa: CSARDLASGRIGDTQYF
CDR3nt: TGCAGTGCTAGAGATTTGGCTAGCGGGAGGATAGGAGATACGCAGTATTTT

d_gene: .
j_gene: TRBJ2-3
v_gene: TRBV7-9
abundance: many
CDR3aa: CASSPRPLGLSTDTQYF
CDR3nt: TGTGCCAGCAGCCCCCGGCCGCTCGGACTGAGCACAGATACGCAGTATTTT

d_gene: .
j_gene: TRBJ1-1
v_gene: TRBV5-6
abundance: .
CDR3aa: CASSLRSRGTEAFF
CDR3nt: TGTGCCAGCAGCCTACGCAGCAGGGGCACTGAAGCTTTCTTT

d_gene: .
j_gene: TRBJ2-2
v_gene: TRBV18
abundance: many
CDR3aa: CASSPREHNTGELFF
CDR3nt: TGTGCCAGCTCACCACGGGAGCACAACACCGGGGAGCTGTTTTTT

d_gene: TRBD2
j_gene: TRBJ2-3
v_gene: TRBV24-1
abundance: many
CDR3aa: CATSEEQKAGGTDTQYF
CDR3nt: TGTGCCACCAGTGAAGAACAGAAAGCGGGAGGCACAGATACGCAGTATTTT

d_gene: .
j_gene: TRBJ1-2
v_gene: TRBV18
abundance: many
CDR3aa: CASSPSLDNYGYTF
CDR3nt: TGTGCCAGCTCACCATCGCTAGATAACTATGGCTACACCTTC

d_gene: .
j_gene: TRBJ2-7
v_gene: TRBV6-6
abundance: few
CDR3aa: CASTPNRVYEQYF
CDR3nt: TGTGCCAGCACCCCAAACAGGGTTTACGAGCAGTACTTC

d_gene: .
j_gene: TRBJ2-5
v_gene: TRBV18
abundance: many
CDR3aa: CASSPERLQETQYF
CDR3nt: TGTGCCAGCTCACCGGAACGGTTACAAGAGACCCAGTACTTC

d_gene: TRBD2
j_gene: TRBJ2-3
v_gene: TRBV6-6
abundance: many
CDR3aa: CASSEAGTSGTDTQYF
CDR3nt: TGTGCCAGCAGTGAAGCCGGGACTAGCGGCACAGATACGCAGTATTTT

d_gene: .
j_gene: TRBJ2-7
v_gene: TRBV3-1
abundance: many
CDR3aa: CASSQDYSGAEQYF
CDR3nt: TGTGCCAGCAGCCAAGATTATTCGGGGGCCGAGCAGTACTTC

d_gene: .
j_gene: TRBJ1-2
v_gene: TRBV18
abundance: few
CDR3aa: CASSPTDSIYGYTF
CDR3nt: TGTGCCAGCTCACCAACGGACAGTATATATGGCTACACCTTC

d_gene: TRBD1
j_gene: TRBJ1-5
v_gene: TRBV12-3/TRBV12-4
abundance: many
CDR3aa: CASSLGTGRNQPQHF
CDR3nt: TGTGCCAGCAGTTTAGGGACAGGGAGGAATCAGCCCCAGCATTTT

d_gene: .
j_gene: TRBJ1-5
v_gene: TRBV24-1
abundance: many
CDR3aa: CATSDGIGASDNQPQHF
CDR3nt: TGTGCCACCAGTGATGGCATTGGGGCCTCTGACAATCAGCCCCAGCATTTT

d_gene: TRBD1
j_gene: TRBJ1-4
v_gene: TRBV7-9
abundance: many
CDR3aa: CASSLTGGNEKLFF
CDR3nt: TGTGCCAGCAGCTTAACAGGGGGAAATGAAAAACTGTTTTTT

d_gene: .
j_gene: TRBJ1-1
v_gene: TRBV2
abundance: few
CDR3aa: CASSERGDTEAFF
CDR3nt: TGTGCCAGCAGTGAAAGGGGAGACACTGAAGCTTTCTTT